Listed below are T cell receptor beta chains from one sample, sequenced in a study of T cells after yellow fever vaccination. A single record per CDR3 protein comes from TCRdb applying MiXCR to the 5' RACE reads. The sample holds 250,000 or so distinct CDR3 sequences, 3.6% seen once. The source was PBMCs, collected 15 days after the yellow fever booster vaccination. Receptor source: a man aged 18 to 29 who received the YFV17D yellow fever vaccine. CDR3s include the opening cysteine and the closing phenylalanine or tryptophan. The order of the fields is clone size, D gene, J gene, V gene, CDR3 DNA, CDR3 protein. A D gene is named only where the DNA matches it firmly. Part of the rows lack a size; the others show once, few, many or a class for expanded clones.

>many|-|TRBJ1-4|TRBV20-1
TGCAGTGGGTGGGGAGCTAATGAAAAACTGTTTTTT
CSGWGANEKLFF
>many|-|TRBJ2-2|TRBV12-5
TGTGCTAGTGGTTTGGGGCAGGGAGGCGGGGAGCTGTTTTTT
CASGLGQGGGELFF
>-|TRBD2|TRBJ2-1|TRBV11-2
TGTGCCAGCAGTCGTTATCCGGGGGGGTCCTACAATGAGCAGTTCTTC
CASSRYPGGSYNEQFF
>few|TRBD2|TRBJ2-1|TRBV30
TGTGCCTGGAAACGCGGGGGATACAATGAGCAGTTCTTC
CAWKRGGYNEQFF
>many|-|TRBJ1-6|TRBV4-3
TGCGCCAGCAGCCAAGGCCACAGGGCGAATTCACCCCTCCACTTT
CASSQGHRANSPLHF
>many|-|TRBJ1-2|TRBV6-4
TGTGCCAGCAGTGGTCGGGAGGGGGAAGGCTACACCTTC
CASSGREGEGYTF
>many|TRBD1|TRBJ1-2|TRBV6-1
TGTGCCAGCAGTGAAAGTGGGACAGGGCGCTTCGGCTACACCTTC
CASSESGTGRFGYTF
>many|TRBD1|TRBJ1-2|TRBV12-3/TRBV12-4
TGTGCCAGCAGATATACAGGGGGTGGCTACACCTTC
CASRYTGGGYTF
>many|-|TRBJ2-3|TRBV10-2
TGCGCCAGCACCCGGGAGCGGGTGTCGGATACGCAGTATTTT
CASTRERVSDTQYF
>many|-|TRBJ1-1|TRBV7-2
TGTGCCAGCAGCTTTAGGGACCTTCACACTGAAGCTTTCTTT
CASSFRDLHTEAFF
>many|-|TRBJ1-1|TRBV10-3
TGTGCCATCAGTGAGTCTACCCCCGAGACAGGATCTGAAGCTTTCTTT
CAISESTPETGSEAFF
>few|TRBD1|TRBJ1-6|TRBV27
TGTGCCAGCAGTTTACCCAGACAGGGAACGGGGTATAATTCACCCCTCCACTTT
CASSLPRQGTGYNSPLHF
>many|-|TRBJ2-5|TRBV5-1
TGCGCCAGCAATGGACAGATCCAAGAGACCCAGTACTTC
CASNGQIQETQYF
>many|TRBD2|TRBJ2-2|TRBV7-2
TGTGCCAGCAGCTTAGCCGCGGGGGGCGGGACCGGGGAGCTGTTTTTT
CASSLAAGGGTGELFF
>many|-|TRBJ2-3|TRBV29-1
TGCAGCGGCGTAAAGGCGGATACGCAGTATTTT
CSGVKADTQYF
>many|TRBD1|TRBJ1-1|TRBV14
TGTGCCAGCAGCCAACAACAGGGGGGCTGGACTGAAGCTTTCTTT
CASSQQQGGWTEAFF
>few|-|TRBJ2-3|TRBV7-3
TGTGCCAGCAGCCTCCTCTCTAGCACAGATACGCAGTATTTT
CASSLLSSTDTQYF
>-|-|TRBJ2-1|TRBV5-1
TGCGCCAGCAGCCCTTTTCTGGGGCATGAGCAGTTCTTC
CASSPFLGHEQFF
>many|-|TRBJ1-1|TRBV5-1
TGCGCCAGCAGCTCCCGGCTCTTGAACACTGAAGCTTTCTTT
CASSSRLLNTEAFF
>-|TRBD1|TRBJ2-2|TRBV4-1
TGCGCCAGCAGCCAAGTGGGGACAGGGAACACCGGGGAGCTGTTTTTT
CASSQVGTGNTGELFF
>many|-|TRBJ2-5|TRBV3-1
TGTGCCAGCAGCCAAGGGGGGACCCAGTACTTC
CASSQGGTQYF
>many|-|TRBJ1-5|TRBV7-9
TGTGCCAGCAGCCCCCCGGGGAGTGACAATCAGCCCCAGCATTTT
CASSPPGSDNQPQHF
>many|TRBD1|TRBJ1-6|TRBV5-1
TGCGCCAGCAGCTCCCGAGCCGGGACAGCCATCAATTCACCCCTCCACTTT
CASSSRAGTAINSPLHF
>many|-|TRBJ2-2|TRBV5-4
TGTGCCAGCAGCCCGGGAATGGGGGCGAACACCGGGGAGCTGTTTTTT
CASSPGMGANTGELFF
>many|-|TRBJ2-7|TRBV11-2
TGTGCCAGCAGCTCCTCGTTATACGAGCAGTACTTC
CASSSSLYEQYF
>many|-|TRBJ1-4|TRBV20-1
TGCGCCGGGGAGGGGGAGCCGCTATATGAAAAACTGTTTTTT
CAGEGEPLYEKLFF
>many|-|TRBJ1-6|TRBV7-2
TGTGCCAGCAGCTTAATCAAACCCCCCAATTCACCCCTCCACTTT
CASSLIKPPNSPLHF
>many|TRBD1|TRBJ1-3|TRBV5-5
TGTGCCAGCAGCCTATACAGGGGAACCTCTGGAAACACCATATATTTT
CASSLYRGTSGNTIYF
>many|-|TRBJ1-4|TRBV20-1
TGCAGTGCTAGAGATTATCTTAATGACGAAAAACTGTTTTTT
CSARDYLNDEKLFF
>many|-|TRBJ1-4|TRBV7-9
TGTGCCAGCAGCTCGTACAGGTTTGGTGAAAAACTGTTTTTT
CASSSYRFGEKLFF
>many|TRBD2|TRBJ2-3|TRBV7-2
TGTGCCAGCAGCTCCCGGTCTAGCGGCCGCACAGATACGCAGTATTTT
CASSSRSSGRTDTQYF
>many|-|TRBJ2-3|TRBV5-4
TGTGCCACCTCGAATCGGAGCACAGATACGCAGTATTTT
CATSNRSTDTQYF
>many|-|TRBJ1-6|TRBV12-3/TRBV12-4
TGTGCCAGCAGTTTAGGCCGCTCCTATAATTCACCCCTCCACTTT
CASSLGRSYNSPLHF
>-|-|TRBJ2-1|TRBV11-2
TGTGCCAGCAGCTTTGGAGAGATAAGGGAGCAGTTCTTC
CASSFGEIREQFF
>many|TRBD1|TRBJ2-3|TRBV3-1
TGTGCCAGCAGCCTTAGGACAGGGGCCCCTGGGGATACGCAGTATTTT
CASSLRTGAPGDTQYF
>many|-|TRBJ2-2|TRBV18
TGTGCCAGCTCACTGAACGACAGGAAGAACACCGGGGAGCTGTTTTTT
CASSLNDRKNTGELFF
>many|-|TRBJ1-3|TRBV6-1
TGTGCCAGCAGTGGAGGACAATCGCTTGGAGGAAACACCATATATTTT
CASSGGQSLGGNTIYF
>many|TRBD1|TRBJ1-4|TRBV6-6
TGTGCCAGCAGTTACGGGACAGGGGAAAAACTGTTTTTT
CASSYGTGEKLFF
>many|TRBD1|TRBJ1-5|TRBV7-9
TGTGCCAGCAGCCAGGGGGGGGACAAAAATCAGCCCCAGCATTTT
CASSQGGDKNQPQHF
>-|TRBD1|TRBJ2-3|TRBV7-2
TGTGCCAGCAGCCCTAGTAGCGGACAGGGCTCGACGCAGTATTTT
CASSPSSGQGSTQYF
>many|-|TRBJ1-2|TRBV7-2
TGTGCCAGCAGCTTATTTCCGTCGGGACAATCCTATGGCTACACCTTC
CASSLFPSGQSYGYTF
>many|-|TRBJ2-4|TRBV6-5
TGTGCCAGCAGTCCCTCGGGGAGGAACATTCAGTACTTC
CASSPSGRNIQYF
>many|TRBD1|TRBJ2-2|TRBV4-1
TGCGCCAGCAGCCAATCCGCGACAGGGGCTAACACCGGGGAGCTGTTTTTT
CASSQSATGANTGELFF
>many|-|TRBJ1-6|TRBV7-9
TGTGCCAGCAAAGAGGGGCGGACTAATTCACCCCTCCACTTT
CASKEGRTNSPLHF